A selection of T cell receptor beta chains follows, all from one sample in a study of shared clonotypes between healthy human individuals. Sequenced by immunoSEQ multiplex PCR; TCRdb stores in-frame clones only, minus some. The sample lists 2 million to 2.5 million clones; more than 85% were seen once. Sequenced sample: naive CD4+ T cells from PBMCs. The receptor set was obtained from a man younger than 30 in good health. Some clones in this sample may be carry-over from other donors' samples. CDR3s include the opening cysteine and the closing phenylalanine or tryptophan. A D gene is named only where the DNA matches it firmly. The size entry is marked missing in some rows and otherwise reads once, few, many or a size class.

j_call	d_call	v_call	clone_size	cdr3_aa	cdr3_nt
TRBJ1-2	TRBD1	TRBV7-2	.	CASSARTGANGYTF	TGTGCCAGCAGCGCCCGGACAGGGGCCAATGGCTACACCTTC
TRBJ2-7	.	TRBV15	.	CATSRGKYEQYF	TGTGCCACCAGCAGAGGGAAGTACGAGCAGTACTTC
TRBJ1-2	.	TRBV4-2	.	CASSLASTGYGYTF	TGTGCCAGCAGCTTGGCGTCAACTGGCTATGGCTACACCTTC
TRBJ1-3	TRBD1	TRBV11-2	.	CASSLSGGRTGKAIYF	TGTGCCAGCAGCTTATCAGGGGGCAGGACGGGCAAGGCCATATATTTT
TRBJ1-2	.	TRBV7-8	.	CASSLYRGQNYGYTF	TGTGCCAGCAGCTTATACCGCGGACAGAACTATGGCTACACCTTC
TRBJ1-1	.	TRBV11-3	.	CASSLEGTGNTEAFF	TGTGCCAGCAGCTTAGAAGGGACGGGGAACACTGAAGCTTTCTTT
TRBJ1-2	.	TRBV5-6	.	CASSFRRSNYGYTF	TGTGCCAGCAGCTTCCGTCGCTCTAACTATGGCTACACCTTC
TRBJ1-5	.	TRBV27	.	CASSRGGNQPQHF	TGTGCCAGCAGCCGAGGGGGAAATCAGCCCCAGCATTTT
TRBJ2-1	.	TRBV2	.	CASGGAPAGLMFF	TGTGCCAGCGGGGGGGCCCCCGCAGGCTTGATGTTCTTC
TRBJ2-2	.	TRBV5-5	.	CASTNGGARSGELFF	TGTGCCAGCACCAATGGGGGAGCGCGCAGCGGGGAGCTGTTTTTT
TRBJ2-7	.	TRBV6-5	.	CASSNAHEQYF	TGTGCCAGCTCCAACGCCCACGAGCAGTACTTC
TRBJ2-1	.	TRBV5-1	few	CASRTEYYNEQFF	TGCGCCAGCAGGACAGAGTATTACAATGAGCAGTTCTTC
TRBJ2-7	TRBD1	TRBV5-1	.	CASSPGQGSYEQYF	TGCGCCAGCAGCCCGGGACAGGGGTCCTACGAGCAGTACTTC
TRBJ2-1	.	TRBV30	.	CAWSVGTPAYNEQFF	TGTGCCTGGAGTGTGGGCACCCCAGCCTACAATGAGCAGTTCTTC
TRBJ1-2	TRBD1	TRBV28	.	CASSLSRRDRGNYGYTF	TGTGCCAGCAGTTTATCCCGTAGGGACAGGGGGAACTATGGCTACACCTTC
TRBJ1-1	.	TRBV6-1	.	CASILSGGLDTEAFF	TGTGCCAGCATATTGAGTGGGGGTTTGGACACTGAAGCTTTCTTT
TRBJ1-2	.	TRBV7-9	few	CASSLGNSHYGYTF	TGTGCCAGCAGCTTAGGCAACAGCCACTATGGCTACACCTTC
TRBJ2-3	.	TRBV7-3	.	CASSLGVFSTDTQYF	TGTGCCAGCAGCTTAGGGGTTTTTAGCACAGATACGCAGTATTTT
TRBJ2-7	TRBD2	TRBV28	.	CASSPTSGYEQYF	TGTGCCAGCAGCCCGACTAGCGGCTACGAGCAGTACTTC
TRBJ2-3	.	TRBV7-8	.	CASSLGGHGGTDTQYF	TGTGCCAGCAGCTTAGGGGGTCACGGTGGGACAGATACGCAGTATTTT
TRBJ1-1	.	TRBV7-2	.	CASSLVGNTEAFF	TGTGCCAGCAGCCTCGTGGGGAACACTGAAGCTTTCTTT
TRBJ2-1	.	TRBV7-3	.	CASSPQASLAAGNEQFF	TGTGCCAGCAGCCCCCAAGCCTCCCTAGCAGCTGGTAATGAGCAGTTCTTC
TRBJ1-4	.	TRBV4-3	.	CASSEASAWGKLFF	TGCGCCAGCAGCGAGGCCTCGGCCTGGGGAAAACTGTTTTTT
TRBJ1-5	.	TRBV7-9	.	CASSLGERSPQHF	TGTGCCAGCAGCTTGGGGGAGAGGTCTCCCCAGCATTTT
TRBJ1-4	TRBD1	TRBV28	.	CASWTGGEKLFF	TGTGCCAGCTGGACAGGGGGTGAAAAACTGTTTTTT
TRBJ1-3	TRBD1	TRBV19	.	CATKAPQGAAGNTIYF	TGTGCCACGAAAGCCCCCCAGGGGGCGGCTGGAAACACCATATATTTT
TRBJ2-7	.	TRBV6-5	.	CASSFQRDPYVDEQYF	TGTGCCAGCAGTTTCCAAAGGGACCCTTACGTCGACGAGCAGTACTTC
TRBJ1-1	.	TRBV18	few	CASSPDLNTEAFF	TGTGCCAGCTCACCGGATCTGAACACTGAAGCTTTCTTT
TRBJ2-5	.	TRBV5-1	.	CASSLAGSRQETQYF	TGCGCCAGCAGCTTGGCCGGGAGTCGCCAAGAGACCCAGTACTTC
TRBJ2-7	.	TRBV29-1	.	CSVKRQQGTYEQYF	TGCAGCGTAAAAAGGCAACAGGGAACCTACGAGCAGTACTTC
TRBJ1-2	.	TRBV2	.	CASGLGYGYTF	TGTGCCAGCGGCTTGGGGTATGGCTACACCTTC
TRBJ2-5	.	TRBV9	.	CASSVEFFRGRAQETQYF	TGTGCCAGCAGCGTAGAATTTTTTAGGGGGAGGGCCCAAGAGACCCAGTACTTC
TRBJ2-7	.	TRBV27	.	CASSSSYEQYF	TGTGCCAGCAGTTCCTCCTACGAGCAGTACTTC
TRBJ2-5	TRBD2	TRBV19	.	CASKKREGQETQYF	TGTGCCAGTAAAAAGCGGGAGGGACAAGAGACCCAGTACTTC
TRBJ2-2	TRBD2	TRBV4-1	.	CASSQDRGGSGRNTGELFF	TGCGCCAGCAGCCAAGATCGGGGGGGCAGCGGGAGAAACACCGGGGAGCTGTTTTTT
TRBJ2-7	.	TRBV27	.	CASSSAGLADYEQYF	TGTGCCAGCAGTTCGGCCGGGCTCGCGGACTACGAGCAGTACTTC
TRBJ2-1	TRBD2	TRBV2	.	CASTGRDQNEQFF	TGTGCCAGTACCGGGAGGGACCAGAATGAGCAGTTCTTC
TRBJ2-1	.	TRBV2	.	CASIWGSYNEQFF	TGTGCCAGCATCTGGGGCTCCTACAATGAGCAGTTCTTC
TRBJ1-5	.	TRBV6-6	.	CASTLGANQPQHF	TGTGCCAGCACTCTGGGGGCGAATCAGCCCCAGCATTTT
TRBJ1-5	TRBD1	TRBV30	.	CAWNAGQGVGQPQHF	TGTGCCTGGAATGCCGGACAGGGAGTTGGCCAGCCCCAGCATTTT
TRBJ1-5	.	TRBV7-8	.	CASSLVGRNQPQHF	TGTGCCAGCAGCTTAGTAGGGCGCAATCAGCCCCAGCATTTT